These 29 T cell receptor beta chains originate from one sample sequenced in a study of cytomegalovirus exposure and HLA in healthy donors. The PCR had 60 Vbeta and 13 Jbeta primers. Only in-frame clones appear in the TCRdb table, and some are missing; sequencing was by immunoSEQ multiplex PCR. Among under 200,000 clones, roughly 80% were seen once, and the ten largest hold over 2.5%. Material: PBMCs. These TCRs come from a female donor in good health and CMV-seronegative.

This sequence joins TRBV30 and TRBJ1-5; weak D call: TRBD1 (5 bases). Germline CDR1 is GTSNPN and CDR2 is SVGIG (reference sequence). CDR3 size: 14 residues. Trimming shortened V by 0 bases and J by 6 bases, and 12 bases separated the two germline ends. In nucleotides, the CDR3 is TGTGCCTGGAGTGTATTCCCTACAGGTCAGCCCCAGCATTTT. It codes for CAWSVFPTGQPQHF.

This chain's CDR3 is CASSDGQLFF. CDR3 coding DNA: TGTGCCAGTAGTGACGGACAGTTGTTTTTT. J is TRBJ2-2 and V is TRBV19, with D possibly being TRBD1 (6 bases). Looked up from germline, CDR1 is LNHDA and CDR2 is SQIVND (reference sequence). V shed 5 bases and J shed 15 bases, with 10 bases lying between them. The CDR3 has 10 amino acids.

This clone was seen a single time. This chain links TRBV27 with TRBJ2-5, with 7 bases that match TRBD1. The ends lost 5 bases at V and 4 bases at J; junction bases unmatched: 7. The germline gives CDR1 MNHEY, CDR2 SMNVEV (reference sequence). This CDR3 contains 14 residues. The chain's CDR3 is CASSPTGFRETQYF. CDR3 nucleotides: TGTGCCAGCAGTCCGACAGGGTTTAGAGAGACCCAGTACTTC.

This clone has only a few counts. CDR3 sequence (DNA): TGCGCCAGCAGCCATCCGGGACAGGGGATTAGGAAACTGTTTTTT. The encoded protein is CASSHPGQGIRKLFF. V gene TRBV4-3 combines with J gene TRBJ1-4; 10 bases are a match to TRBD1. CDR3 size: 15 residues. V dropped 3 bases and J dropped 11; count of bases not matched to a gene: 9. Germline V CDR1 and CDR2: LGHNA, YSLEER.

V is TRBV6-5 and J is TRBJ1-5, with D unclear. This CDR3 region has 15 residues. V lost 0 bases and J lost 3, with 9 bases in between. Germline lookup yields CDR1 MNHEY and CDR2 SVGAGI. The CDR3 sequence: CASSYSFSSNQPQHF. Written as DNA, the CDR3 is TGTGCCAGCAGTTACTCGTTCAGTTCCAATCAGCCCCAGCATTTT.

The chain has TRBV7-2 and TRBJ1-5; D remains ambiguous. Trimming left V 1 base short and J 9 bases short, with 10 bases between. This CDR3 contains 13 residues. The germline CDR1 and CDR2 sequences are SGHTA and FQGNSA. The CDR3 DNA follows: TGTGCCAGCAGCTTAGTTCCGGAGGGGCCCCAGCATTTT. Amino acid sequence: CASSLVPEGPQHF.

The CDR3 reads CAISPDRDTEAFF. CDR3 bases: TGTGCCATCAGCCCGGACAGGGACACTGAAGCTTTCTTT. The rearrangement uses TRBV10-3 and TRBJ1-1; 8 bases fit TRBD1. This CDR3 has 13 residues. The ends lost 6 bases at V and 3 bases at J; junction bases unmatched: 3. The germline V gene encodes CDR1 ENHRY and CDR2 SYGVKD.

This clone was seen more than once but under ten times. The rearrangement links TRBV5-6 to TRBJ1-1; D call uncertain. This CDR3 comprises 15 residues. V was trimmed by 1 base and J by 0 bases, leaving 10 bases between them. Per the germline V gene, CDR1 is SGHDT and CDR2 is YYEEEE. The CDR3 protein is CASSLNPGMNTEAFF. The CDR3 coding sequence is TGTGCCAGCAGCTTGAACCCGGGTATGAACACTGAAGCTTTCTTT.

The gene calls are TRBV28 and TRBJ1-5; D is uncertain. The CDR3 totals 14 residues. CDR1 and CDR2 from the germline V gene are MDHEN and SYDVKM. The germline V and J ends were trimmed by 2 bases and 7 bases, with 12 bases remaining between them. CDR3 bases: TGTGCCAGCAGTTTAAGGCCAACGCGGCAGCCCCAGCATTTT. This encodes CASSLRPTRQPQHF.

This chain connects TRBV14 to TRBJ1-3; the D is unclear. The CDR3 consists of 16 residues. V was cut by 0 bases and J by 0 bases, with 9 bases left in between. Germline CDR1 is SGHDN and CDR2 is FVKESK. CDR3 in DNA: TGTGCCAGCAGCCAAGACGGGGTTTACTCTGGAAACACCATATATTTT. Encoded protein: CASSQDGVYSGNTIYF.

The V and J genes are TRBV30 and TRBJ1-1; D is unresolved. V was clipped by 0 bases and J by 5 bases, with 13 bases between them. The CDR3 totals 14 residues. The germline V gene encodes CDR1 GTSNPN and CDR2 SVGIG (reference sequence). CDR3 region: CAWSVFRGGTEAFF. Written as DNA, the CDR3 is TGTGCCTGGAGTGTTTTCCGGGGAGGGACTGAAGCTTTCTTT.

The chain employs TRBV5-6 and TRBJ2-5, with TRBD2 as a possible D gene (6 bases). The CDR3 totals 14 residues. Germline V gene data show CDR1 as SGHDT and CDR2 as YYEEEE. The V gene lost 1 base and the J gene lost 5 bases, with 12 bases spanning the gap. This chain's CDR3 is CASSLYSAGETQYF. The CDR3 coding sequence is TGTGCCAGCAGCTTGTATAGCGCGGGGGAGACCCAGTACTTC.

The J gene is TRBJ1-2, the V gene TRBV20-1; the D gene is possibly TRBD1 (5 bases). This CDR3 region has 11 residues. Trimming pared 3 bases from V and 6 bases from J, leaving 8 bases between. Germline assignment: CDR1 DFQATT and CDR2 SNEGSKA (reference sequence). CDR3 in amino acids: CSASTRDGYTF. Here the CDR3 DNA reads TGCAGTGCTAGTACCAGGGATGGCTACACCTTC.

The genes are TRBV6-4 and TRBJ2-1; D is possibly TRBD2 (6 bases). In germline, CDR1 is MRHNA, CDR2 SNTAGT. Between the trimmed V and J ends, which lost 2 bases and 2 bases, there was a span of 10 bases. The CDR3 contains 15 residues. For the CDR3, the DNA is TGTGCCAGCAGTGACGGAGGACTACCCTACAATGAGCAGTTCTTC. It is translated as CASSDGGLPYNEQFF.

The CDR3 sequence is CASSEAGSGVYEAFF. The DNA for the CDR3 is TGTGCCAGCAGTGAAGCCGGCTCCGGGGTATATGAAGCTTTCTTT. The chain couples TRBV6-1 to TRBJ1-1; D gene uncertain. This CDR3 comprises 15 residues. The germline gives CDR1 MNHNS, CDR2 SASEGT. Trimming took 0 bases from V and 7 from J, leaving 15 bases between them.

This sequence joins TRBV5-1 and TRBJ2-3; 8 bases are shared with TRBD2. The V and J ends lost 0 bases and 5 bases, in that order; junction bases with no gene match: 2. The CDR3 is 14 amino acids. Germline CDR1 and CDR2: SGHRS and YFSETQ. CDR3 loop: CASSLVSGKDTQYF. The CDR3 region has the DNA TGCGCCAGCAGCTTGGTTAGCGGGAAAGATACGCAGTATTTT.

The V gene is TRBV27, the J gene TRBJ2-3; D gene uncertain. Germline CDR1 is MNHEY and CDR2 is SMNVEV (reference sequence). The V end was cut by 5 bases, the J end by 6 bases, with 9 bases between. The CDR3 sequence is 12 residues long. The CDR3 region has the DNA TGTGCCAGCAGTCGGCCCGGGGATACGCAGTATTTT. Encoded protein: CASSRPGDTQYF.

V usage is TRBV4-3 and J usage is TRBJ2-7; tentatively, D is TRBD2 (6 bases). In germline, CDR1 is LGHNA, CDR2 YSLEER. V was cut by 4 bases and J by 2 bases, with 12 bases left in between. This CDR3 is 14 amino acids long. This chain's CDR3 is CASSPVAGTYEQYF. The CDR3 DNA is TGCGCCAGCAGCCCCGTCGCGGGGACCTACGAGCAGTACTTC.

In this sample, this clone turned up a few times. This chain connects TRBV9 to TRBJ2-4; D may be TRBD2 (5 bases). The V gene lost 0 bases and the J gene lost 5 bases, with 15 bases spanning the gap. CDR3 length: 16 residues. Germline lookup yields CDR1 SGDLS and CDR2 YYNGEE. The CDR3 spells CASSVGRVRTQNIQYF. CDR3 nucleotide sequence: TGTGCCAGCAGCGTAGGCAGAGTTAGGACTCAAAACATTCAGTACTTC. Together with reference TRBV9 and TRBJ2-4, the CDR3 gives the full variable domain: DSGVTQTPKHLITATGQRVTLRCSPRSGDLSVYWYQQSLDQGLQFLIQYYNGEERAKGNILERFSAQQFPDLHSELNLSSLELGDSALYFCASSVGRVRTQNIQYFGAGTRLSVL.

This clone has only a few counts. The chain employs TRBV2 and TRBJ1-1; D is unclear. The germline V gene has CDR1 SNHLY and CDR2 FYNNEI. The CDR3 is 13 residues long. Deletions cut 3 bases from V and 8 bases from J, with 13 bases between. CDR3 protein: CASSEVWRGEAFF. In nucleotides, the CDR3 is TGTGCCAGCAGTGAGGTTTGGCGGGGAGAAGCTTTCTTT.

The V call is TRBV10-3, the J call TRBJ2-7, with D unresolved. Trimming took off 8 bases at V and 0 bases at J, with 14 bases between the two ends. CDR3 size: 14 residues. Germline assignment: CDR1 ENHRY and CDR2 SYGVKD. CDR3 in DNA: TGTGCCATCGGAGCGACTGGGTTCTCCTACGAGCAGTACTTC. Protein: CAIGATGFSYEQYF.

The table lists this clone with a count of one. This chain connects TRBV11-2 to TRBJ2-2, with 7 positions matching TRBD1. Looked up from germline, CDR1 is SGHAT and CDR2 is FQNNGV. CDR3 length: 15 residues. V shed 4 bases and J 5 bases; nucleotides not matched to a gene: 7. The CDR3 sequence is CASSYRGFGTGELFF. DNA of the CDR3: TGTGCCAGCAGCTACAGGGGATTTGGGACCGGGGAGCTGTTTTTT.

The V call is TRBV5-1, the J call TRBJ2-6; no clear D gene. The CDR3 runs to 15 residues. V lost 2 bases and J 1 base, leaving 7 bases between the germline ends. Per germline, CDR1 SGHRS and CDR2 YFSETQ. CDR3 DNA: TGCGCCAGCAGCTTACAGCCGTCTGGGGCCAACGTCCTGACTTTC. It yields the protein CASSLQPSGANVLTF.

The J gene is TRBJ1-6, the V gene TRBV18; possible D gene TRBD1, 6 bases. Deletions cut 1 base from V and 5 bases from J, with 6 bases between. This CDR3 region has 14 residues. Germline V gene data show CDR1 as KGHSH and CDR2 as LQKENI. The CDR3 region is CASSPRQDNSPLHF. DNA for the CDR3: TGTGCCAGCTCACCACGACAGGATAATTCACCCCTCCACTTT.

This clone appeared once. The chain joins TRBV27 to TRBJ2-6; D is possibly TRBD2 (6 bases). CDR1 and CDR2 (germline): MNHEY, SMNVEV (reference sequence). This CDR3 is 17 amino acids long. The V end was cut by 2 bases, the J end by 4 bases, with 15 bases between. CDR3 loop: CASSLEIAGPGANVLTF. CDR3 sequence (DNA): TGTGCCAGCAGTTTAGAGATTGCGGGACCCGGGGCCAACGTCCTGACTTTC.

In its sample, this clone was seen once. The rearrangement joins TRBV4-3 to TRBJ2-2; D may be TRBD1 (6 bases). Germline V gene sequence: CDR1 LGHNA, CDR2 YSLEER. CDR3 length: 17 amino acids. V lost 0 bases to trimming and J lost 0 bases, with 11 bases between them. CDR3 sequence: CASSQDRQDANTGELFF. The CDR3 nucleotides are TGCGCCAGCAGCCAAGATAGACAGGACGCGAACACCGGGGAGCTGTTTTTT.

This rearrangement joins TRBV5-1 to TRBJ2-3, with no clear D. V gave up 4 bases and J gave up 0 bases, with 6 bases separating them. CDR1 is SGHRS and CDR2 is YFSETQ in the germline V gene. The CDR3 covers 13 residues. CDR3 protein: CASSLPSTDTQYF. The CDR3 coding sequence is TGCGCCAGCAGCCTCCCCAGCACAGATACGCAGTATTTT.

This clone occurred a few times. V gene TRBV29-1 combines with J gene TRBJ2-1, with D unresolved. There are 12 residues in the CDR3. V lost 7 bases and J 5 bases, leaving 12 bases between the germline ends. The germline CDR1 and CDR2 sequences are SQVTM and ANQGSEA. The CDR3 DNA is TGCAGCGCCTGGCGAGGAGACAATGAGCAGTTCTTC. Its translation: CSAWRGDNEQFF.

The gene calls are TRBV4-2 and TRBJ2-3, with TRBD2 identical over 13 bases. The junction had 6 bases not matched to a gene; V was cut back by 4 bases and J by 2 bases. Germline V gene lookup returns CDR1 LGHNA and CDR2 YNFKEQ. The CDR3 length is 17 residues. The DNA for the CDR3 is TGTGCCAGCAGCCTGATTACTAGCGGGAGGGCCACAGATACGCAGTATTTT. It yields the protein CASSLITSGRATDTQYF.